This T cell receptor beta chain was captured in a study of regulatory and conventional T cells in RAG deficiency. Study-wide results and caveats: Shorter CDR3s in all patient subsets; >90% Treg-Tconv overlap in Omenn. Omenn syndrome and CID/AS patients had approximately 91-fold fewer unique Treg TCR beta sequences, versus roughly 10-fold elsewhere.

Trimming left V 0 bases short and J 3 bases short, with 9 bases between. The CDR3 covers 15 residues. CDR1 is KGHSH, CDR2 LQKENI, per germline. Generated by immunoSEQ multiplex PCR, the TCRdb table keeps only in-frame clones and is missing some. This sample has about 30,000 clones, with nearly 95% found just once. The sorted conventional CD4+ T cells were CD25-low and CD127-high, with genomic DNA sequenced. As regards this clone: No antigen is known for it.

The sample was also linked to a second study, of regulatory T cells. From that paper: The PCR used 52 TRBV and 13 TRBJ primers. Patient repertoires had restricted TRB V-J pairs and skewed V and J usage, most in Tregs.

This chain connects TRBV18 to TRBJ1-5; D unresolved. The sample consisted of CD25- CD4+ T cells sorted from blood. The sequence came from a human donor in good health. CDR3 DNA: TGTGCCAGCTCACCACCCGGAGGGCTCAATCAGCCCCAGCATTTT. As protein: CASSPPGGLNQPQHF.